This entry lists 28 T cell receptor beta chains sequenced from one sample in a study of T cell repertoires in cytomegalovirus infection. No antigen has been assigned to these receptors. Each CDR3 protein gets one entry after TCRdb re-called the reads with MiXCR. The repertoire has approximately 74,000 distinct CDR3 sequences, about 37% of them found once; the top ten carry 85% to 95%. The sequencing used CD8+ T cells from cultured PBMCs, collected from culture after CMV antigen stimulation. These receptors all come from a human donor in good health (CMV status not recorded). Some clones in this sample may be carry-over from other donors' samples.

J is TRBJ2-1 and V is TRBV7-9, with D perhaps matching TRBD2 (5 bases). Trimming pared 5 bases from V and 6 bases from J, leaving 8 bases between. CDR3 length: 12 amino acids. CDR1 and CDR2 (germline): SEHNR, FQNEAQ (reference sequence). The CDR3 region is CASSPGFNEQFF. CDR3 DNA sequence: TGTGCCAGCAGCCCGGGATTCAATGAGCAGTTCTTC.

The CDR3 nucleotides are TGTGCCAGCAGTGAAGACGGTGGCAGGGGCTTTATAGGTTCTGACACTGAAGCTTTCTTT. Translation gives CASSEDGGRGFIGSDTEAFF. V usage is TRBV6-1 and J usage is TRBJ1-1; TRBD1 might be the D (6 bases). Trimming took 1 base from V and 3 from J, leaving 27 bases between them. CDR1 is MNHNS, CDR2 SASEGT, per germline. The CDR3 length is 20 residues.

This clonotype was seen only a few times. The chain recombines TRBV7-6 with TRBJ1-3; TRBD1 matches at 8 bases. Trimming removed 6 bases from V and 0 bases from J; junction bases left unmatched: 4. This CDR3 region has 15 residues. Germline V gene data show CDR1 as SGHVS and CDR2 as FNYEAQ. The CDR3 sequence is CASSSTGGSGNTIYF. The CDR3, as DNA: TGTGCCAGCAGTTCTACAGGGGGCTCTGGAAACACCATATATTTT.

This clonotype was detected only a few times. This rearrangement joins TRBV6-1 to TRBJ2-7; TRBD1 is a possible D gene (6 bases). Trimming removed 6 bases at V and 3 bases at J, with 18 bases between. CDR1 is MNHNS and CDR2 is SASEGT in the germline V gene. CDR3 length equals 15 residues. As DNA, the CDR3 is TGTGCCAGCAGCCGGGGCCAGGGGCCTCACTACGAGCAGTACTTC. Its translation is CASSRGQGPHYEQYF.

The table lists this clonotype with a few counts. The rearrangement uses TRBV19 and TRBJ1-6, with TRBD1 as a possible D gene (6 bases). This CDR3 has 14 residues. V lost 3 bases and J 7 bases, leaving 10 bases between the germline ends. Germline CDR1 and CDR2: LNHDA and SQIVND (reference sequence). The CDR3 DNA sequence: TGTGCCAGTAGTATGGGGGGCTACAATTCACCCCTCCACTTT. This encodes CASSMGGYNSPLHF.

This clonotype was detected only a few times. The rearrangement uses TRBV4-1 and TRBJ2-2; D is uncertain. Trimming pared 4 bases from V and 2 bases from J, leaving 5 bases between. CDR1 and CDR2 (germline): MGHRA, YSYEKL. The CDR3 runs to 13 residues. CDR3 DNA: TGCGCCAGCAGCCCTGACAACACCGGGGAGCTGTTTTTT. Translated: CASSPDNTGELFF.

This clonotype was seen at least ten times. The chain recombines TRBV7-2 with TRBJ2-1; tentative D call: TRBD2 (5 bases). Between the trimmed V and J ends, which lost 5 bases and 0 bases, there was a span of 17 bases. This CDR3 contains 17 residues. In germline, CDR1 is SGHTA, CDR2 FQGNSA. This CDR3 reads CASSRLPRGNSYNEQFF. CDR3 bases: TGTGCCAGCAGCAGGCTCCCCCGAGGGAACTCCTACAATGAGCAGTTCTTC.

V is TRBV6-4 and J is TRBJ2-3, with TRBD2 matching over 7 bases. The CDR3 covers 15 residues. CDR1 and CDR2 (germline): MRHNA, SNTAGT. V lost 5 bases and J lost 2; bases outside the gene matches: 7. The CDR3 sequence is CASSPSGDLTDTQYF. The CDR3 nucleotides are TGTGCCAGCAGTCCCAGCGGGGACCTCACAGATACGCAGTATTTT.

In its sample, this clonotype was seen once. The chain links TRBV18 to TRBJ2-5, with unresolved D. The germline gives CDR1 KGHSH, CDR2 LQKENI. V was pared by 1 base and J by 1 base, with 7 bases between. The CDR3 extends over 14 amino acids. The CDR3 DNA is TGTGCCAGCTCACCACTGGGTTTCCAAGAGACCCAGTACTTC. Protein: CASSPLGFQETQYF. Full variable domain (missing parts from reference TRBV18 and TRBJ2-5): NAGVMQNPRHLVRRRGQEARLRCSPMKGHSHVYWYRQLPEEGLKFMVYLQKENIIDESGMPKERFSAEFPKEGPSILRIQQVVRGDSAAYFCASSPLGFQETQYFGPGTRLLVL.

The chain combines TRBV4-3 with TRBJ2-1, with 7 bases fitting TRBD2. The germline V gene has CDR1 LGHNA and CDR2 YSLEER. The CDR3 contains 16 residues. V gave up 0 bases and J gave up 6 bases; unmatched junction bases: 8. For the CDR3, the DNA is TGCGCCAGCAGCCAAGAAACTCGCGGGGGTGGCAATGAGCAGTTCTTC. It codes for CASSQETRGGGNEQFF.

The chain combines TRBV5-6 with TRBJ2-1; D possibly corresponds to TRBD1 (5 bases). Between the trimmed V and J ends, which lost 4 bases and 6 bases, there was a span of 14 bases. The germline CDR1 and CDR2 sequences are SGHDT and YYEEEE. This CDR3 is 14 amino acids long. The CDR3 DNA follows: TGTGCCAGCAGCCAAATCACAGGTAGCAATGAGCAGTTCTTC. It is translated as CASSQITGSNEQFF.

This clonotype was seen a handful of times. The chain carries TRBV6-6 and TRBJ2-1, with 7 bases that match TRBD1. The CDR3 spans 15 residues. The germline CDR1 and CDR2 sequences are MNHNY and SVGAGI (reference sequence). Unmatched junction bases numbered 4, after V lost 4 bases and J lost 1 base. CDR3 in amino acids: CASSWGTESYNEQFF. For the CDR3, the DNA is TGTGCCAGCAGTTGGGGGACAGAATCCTACAATGAGCAGTTCTTC.

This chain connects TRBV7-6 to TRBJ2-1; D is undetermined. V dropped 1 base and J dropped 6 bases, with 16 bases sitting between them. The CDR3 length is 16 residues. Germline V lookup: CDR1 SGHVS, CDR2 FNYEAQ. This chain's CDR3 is CASSLEVGDWRNEQFF. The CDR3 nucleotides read TGTGCCAGCAGCTTAGAGGTAGGAGACTGGCGCAATGAGCAGTTCTTC. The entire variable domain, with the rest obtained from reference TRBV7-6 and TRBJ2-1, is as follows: GAGVSQSPRYKVTKRGQDVALRCDPISGHVSLYWYRQALGQGPEFLTYFNYEAQQDKSGLPNDRFSAERPEGSISTLTIQRTEQRDSAMYRCASSLEVGDWRNEQFFGPGTRLTVL.

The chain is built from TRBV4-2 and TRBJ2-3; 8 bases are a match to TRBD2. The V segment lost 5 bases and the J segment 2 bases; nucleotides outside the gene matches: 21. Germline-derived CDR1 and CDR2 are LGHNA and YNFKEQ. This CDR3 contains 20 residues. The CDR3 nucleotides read TGTGCCAGCAGCTCAATTGTCGGACTAGCATCTCCCAGGCCCACAGATACGCAGTATTTT. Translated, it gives CASSSIVGLASPRPTDTQYF.

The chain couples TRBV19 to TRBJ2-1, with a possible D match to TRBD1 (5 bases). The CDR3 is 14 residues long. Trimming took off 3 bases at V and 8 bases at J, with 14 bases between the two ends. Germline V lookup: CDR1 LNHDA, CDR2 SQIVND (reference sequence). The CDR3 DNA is TGTGCCAGTAGTATCGGGCCAGGGTTCGATGAGCAGTTCTTC. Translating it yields CASSIGPGFDEQFF. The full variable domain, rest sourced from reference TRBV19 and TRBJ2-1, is DGGITQSPKYLFRKEGQNVTLSCEQNLNHDAMYWYRQDPGQGLRLIYYSQIVNDFQKGDIAEGYSVSREKKESFPLTVTSAQKNPTAFYLCASSIGPGFDEQFFGPGTRLTVL.

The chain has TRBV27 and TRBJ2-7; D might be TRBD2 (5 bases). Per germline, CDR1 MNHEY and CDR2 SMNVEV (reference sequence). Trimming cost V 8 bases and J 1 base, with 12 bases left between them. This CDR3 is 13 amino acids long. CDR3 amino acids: CASYHPGSYEQYF. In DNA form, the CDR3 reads TGTGCCAGCTACCACCCGGGGTCCTACGAGCAGTACTTC.

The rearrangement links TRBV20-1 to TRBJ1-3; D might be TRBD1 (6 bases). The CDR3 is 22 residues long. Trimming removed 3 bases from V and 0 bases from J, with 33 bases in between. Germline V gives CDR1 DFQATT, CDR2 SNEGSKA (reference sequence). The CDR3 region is CSASVLPHGRDKVDLSGNTIYF. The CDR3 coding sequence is TGCAGTGCTAGTGTATTACCCCACGGGCGGGACAAGGTAGACCTCTCTGGAAACACCATATATTTT.

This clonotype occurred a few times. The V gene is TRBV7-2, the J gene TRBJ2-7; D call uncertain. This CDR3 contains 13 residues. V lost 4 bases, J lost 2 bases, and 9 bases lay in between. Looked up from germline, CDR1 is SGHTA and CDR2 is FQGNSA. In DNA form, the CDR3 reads TGTGCCAGCAGCTCCCGATGGGCCTACGAGCAGTACTTC. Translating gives CASSSRWAYEQYF.

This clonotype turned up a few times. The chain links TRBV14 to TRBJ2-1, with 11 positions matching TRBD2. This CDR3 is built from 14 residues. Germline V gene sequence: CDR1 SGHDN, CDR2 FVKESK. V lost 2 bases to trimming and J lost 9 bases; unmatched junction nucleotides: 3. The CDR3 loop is CASSQPGLAVEQFF. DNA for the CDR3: TGTGCCAGCAGCCAACCGGGACTAGCGGTTGAGCAGTTCTTC.

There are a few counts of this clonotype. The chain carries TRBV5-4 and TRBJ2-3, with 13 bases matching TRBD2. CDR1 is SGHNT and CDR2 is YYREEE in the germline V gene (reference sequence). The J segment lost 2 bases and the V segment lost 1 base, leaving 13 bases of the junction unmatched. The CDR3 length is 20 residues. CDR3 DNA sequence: TGTGCCAGCAGCTTGTTGTTCTCCCTAACTAGCGGGGGGGCCACAGATACGCAGTATTTT. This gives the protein CASSLLFSLTSGGATDTQYF.

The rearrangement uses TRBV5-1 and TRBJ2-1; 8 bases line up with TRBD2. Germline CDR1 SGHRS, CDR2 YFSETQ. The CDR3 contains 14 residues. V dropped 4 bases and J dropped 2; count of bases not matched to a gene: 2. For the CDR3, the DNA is TGCGCCAGCAGCCCAGCGGGGGCCTACAATGAGCAGTTCTTC. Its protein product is CASSPAGAYNEQFF.

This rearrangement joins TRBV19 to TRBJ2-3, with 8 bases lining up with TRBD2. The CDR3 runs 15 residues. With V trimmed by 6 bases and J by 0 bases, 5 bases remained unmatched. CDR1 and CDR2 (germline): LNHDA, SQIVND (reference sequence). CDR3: CASSRTSGSTDTQYF. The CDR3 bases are TGTGCCAGTAGCCGAACTAGCGGTAGCACAGATACGCAGTATTTT.

CDR3 sequence: CSVEGFVEGGTDTQYF. The CDR3 region has the DNA TGCAGCGTTGAAGGTTTCGTGGAGGGGGGCACAGATACGCAGTATTTT. The chain has TRBV29-1 and TRBJ2-3; D tentatively reads TRBD1 or TRBD2 (6 bases each). The V and J ends lost 1 base and 1 base respectively, with 15 bases between them. This CDR3 is built from 16 residues. Germline V lookup: CDR1 SQVTM, CDR2 ANQGSEA.

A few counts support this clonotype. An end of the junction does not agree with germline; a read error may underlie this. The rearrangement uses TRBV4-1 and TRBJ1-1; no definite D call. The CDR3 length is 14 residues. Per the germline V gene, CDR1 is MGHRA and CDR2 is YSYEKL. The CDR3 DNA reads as TGCGCCAGCAGCCAAGATCCGGGGAACGCTGAAGCTTTCTTT. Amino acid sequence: CASSQDPGNAEAFF.

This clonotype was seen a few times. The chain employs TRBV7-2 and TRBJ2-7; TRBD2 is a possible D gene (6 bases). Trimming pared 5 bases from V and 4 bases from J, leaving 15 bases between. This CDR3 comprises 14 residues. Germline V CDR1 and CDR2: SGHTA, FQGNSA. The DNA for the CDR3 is TGTGCCAGCAGCGCTGGGGGGACCGTTTACGAGCAGTACTTC. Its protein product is CASSAGGTVYEQYF.

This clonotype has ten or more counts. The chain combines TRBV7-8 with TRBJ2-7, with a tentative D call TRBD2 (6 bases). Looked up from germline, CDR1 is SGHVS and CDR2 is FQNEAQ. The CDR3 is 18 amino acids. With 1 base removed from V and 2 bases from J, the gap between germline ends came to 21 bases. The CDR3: CASSLGQPRGTSPYEQYF. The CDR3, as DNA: TGTGCCAGCAGCTTAGGCCAACCACGGGGGACCTCTCCCTACGAGCAGTACTTC.

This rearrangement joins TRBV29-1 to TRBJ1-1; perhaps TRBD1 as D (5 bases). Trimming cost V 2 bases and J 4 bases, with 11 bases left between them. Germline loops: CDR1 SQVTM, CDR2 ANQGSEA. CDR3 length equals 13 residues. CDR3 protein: CSVEQGSSTEAFF. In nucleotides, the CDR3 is TGCAGCGTTGAACAGGGCTCGAGCACTGAAGCTTTCTTT.

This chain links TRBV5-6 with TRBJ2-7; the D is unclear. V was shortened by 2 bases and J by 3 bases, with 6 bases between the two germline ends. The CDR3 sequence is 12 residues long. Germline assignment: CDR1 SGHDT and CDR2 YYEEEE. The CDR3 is CASSLRDYEQYF. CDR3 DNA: TGTGCCAGCAGCTTAAGGGACTACGAGCAGTACTTC.